Given below is one T cell receptor (beta chain) in context. What this receptor recognizes is not known. Base qualities are not at hand, and no much larger clone is one base apart. These data come from a study of T cell responses to AZD1222 COVID-19 vaccine (dated by TCRdb to about 2021). For context, the study as a whole: A total of about 250 trial participants underwent TCR sequencing, of whom about 210 had received two doses of AZD1222 and around 25 had received two doses of the MenACWY control vaccine. Trial participants were enrolled into age subgroups of 18-55, 56-69 and 70-plus years, which contained 148, 28 and 57 TCR-sequenced participants, respectively.

The CDR3 measures 13 amino acids from cysteine to phenylalanine. The kept DNA is CDR3 alone, 39 bases in frame from the first base. V is pruned by 3 bases and J by 7 bases, leaving 3 bases of the junction without a gene match. CDR1 and CDR2 are drawn from the germline V gene: SGHTA, FQGNSA. The CDR3 regions of human TCRbeta chains were analyzed by immunosequencing. In the authors' own workflow: Repertoire TCRs were matched against a reference library of SARS-CoV-2-specific TCRs generated with the MIRA antigen-specificity platform. Breadth was defined as the fraction of unique TCRs that were SARS-CoV-2-associated. Depth was defined as the fraction of total T cells that were SARS-CoV-2-associated. Using the MIRA data, every spike-specific TCR was mapped to the spike region that the TCR reacted to and assigned to either a CD4 or a CD8 class. Log10-transformed breadth and depth values were compared by one-way ANOVA with Sidak's multiple comparisons tests. Held by TCRdb, this immuneACCESS table contains in-frame sequences only and omits some clones. Under half of the omission traces to an unresolved V gene where checked; the cause of the rest is unknown. V and J calls and clone size are those listed in that table; D and trimming were worked out from the DNA. Present in this sample are about 100,000 clones, around nine tenths of which were seen just once. The ten most abundant clones make up 6.2% of the sample.

Study-wide conclusions, independent of this receptor: Because no samples from the day 14 peak response were available, repertoires could be characterized only after the peak T cell response. Most participants were white British and females outnumbered males, and the authors suggested that clonal diversity may have been underestimated. Only a handful of AZD1222 recipients were SARS-CoV-2 seropositive at baseline, limiting conclusions about previously exposed vaccinees. Reportedly, almost half of the unique spike-specific TCRs recognized epitopes lying outside the regions that are mutated in the B.1.351 and B.1.1.7 variants. After two AZD1222 doses, both the breadth and the depth of spike-specific TCRs were significantly higher than at day 0 and than in MenACWY recipients. The whole spike protein was spanned by vaccine-associated CD4 TCRs, and dominant responses were seen in regions 160-218 and 743-854. In the small 56-69-year group, the increase in depth fell short of significance, most likely because of low power.

The sample's time point label, decoded: about 28 days (+/-7) after the second vaccine dose. AZD1222 recipients with second doses at about 4 weeks or about 12 weeks were pooled, because spike-specific TCR depth and breadth did not differ between schedules. Vaccinee samples came from UK trials COV001 and COV002, including a single-blind randomized controlled phase 2/3 trial of AZD1222 (ChAdOx1 nCoV-19) in healthy adults. Trial participant PBMC samples were collected at day 0 and day 28 after the second dose for TCRbeta chain sequencing. Source: peripheral blood, taken 28 days after the second AZD1222 dose. This receptor was identified in an adult who received the AZD1222 COVID-19 vaccine. The chain couples TRBV7-2 to TRBJ1-3; 7 bases in the middle match TRBD1. The bases are TGTGCCAGCAGCTTCGACAGGGAGAACACCATATATTTT. The resulting protein is CASSFDRENTIYF.